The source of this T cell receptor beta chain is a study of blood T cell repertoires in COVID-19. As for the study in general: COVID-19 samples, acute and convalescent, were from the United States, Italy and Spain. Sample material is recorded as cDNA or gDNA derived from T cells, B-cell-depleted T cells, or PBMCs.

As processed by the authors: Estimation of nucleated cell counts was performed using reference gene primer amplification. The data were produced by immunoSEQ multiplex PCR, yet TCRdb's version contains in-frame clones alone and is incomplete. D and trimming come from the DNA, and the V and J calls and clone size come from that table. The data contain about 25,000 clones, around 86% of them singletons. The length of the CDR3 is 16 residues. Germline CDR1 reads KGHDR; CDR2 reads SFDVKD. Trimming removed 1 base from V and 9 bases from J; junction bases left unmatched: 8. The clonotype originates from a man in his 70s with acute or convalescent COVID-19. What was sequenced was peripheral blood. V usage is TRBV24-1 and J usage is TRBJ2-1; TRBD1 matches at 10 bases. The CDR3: CATSDLGRQGAVEQFF. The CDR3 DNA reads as TGTGCCACCAGTGATTTAGGCCGACAGGGGGCAGTTGAGCAGTTCTTC.